Here is one TCR beta chain with its context. Antigen: not known. The entry originates in a study of blood T cells in healthy people across ages. The overall study: Per two T cells, about one barcoded beta molecule was captured through template switching.

Whole-study findings and limits: Compared with aged donors, long-lived donors showed fewer expanded clones, suggesting selection.

Drawing of peripheral blood yielded roughly 10 milliliters from each donor. The CDR3 loop spans 15 amino acids. Trimming pared 1 base from V and 0 bases from J, leaving 9 bases between. Germline V gives CDR1 SGHTA, CDR2 FQGNSA. A sample-barcoded 5' primer and a J-beta primer mix were used in a second PCR of about 7 to 11 cycles. Via MiXCR, TCRdb re-called the 5' RACE reads, giving one row per CDR3 protein. The sample lists about 290,000 distinct CDR3 sequences, around 29% seen once, with 25% to 30% in the top ten. The receptor was derived from a woman in her sixties or seventies in good health. The sequencing sample was made of blood. The J gene is TRBJ1-2, the V gene TRBV7-2, with unresolved D. CDR3 sequence: CASSLVSDANYGYTF. Written as DNA, the CDR3 is TGTGCCAGCAGCTTAGTGTCGGATGCTAACTATGGCTACACCTTC.